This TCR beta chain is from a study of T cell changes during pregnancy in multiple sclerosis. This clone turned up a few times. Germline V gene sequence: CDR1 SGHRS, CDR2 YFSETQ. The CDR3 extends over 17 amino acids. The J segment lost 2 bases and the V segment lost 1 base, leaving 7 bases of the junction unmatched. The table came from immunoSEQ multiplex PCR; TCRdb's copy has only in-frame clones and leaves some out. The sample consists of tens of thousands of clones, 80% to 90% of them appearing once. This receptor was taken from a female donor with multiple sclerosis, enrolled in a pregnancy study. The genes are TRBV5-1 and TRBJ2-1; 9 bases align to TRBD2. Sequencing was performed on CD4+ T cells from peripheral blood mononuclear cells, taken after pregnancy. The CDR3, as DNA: TGCGCCAGCAGCTTGTCGCCTAGCGGGACCACCTACAATGAGCAGTTCTTC. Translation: CASSLSPSGTTYNEQFF.